The 31 T cell receptor beta chains in this list originate from one sample, sequenced in a study of cytomegalovirus exposure and HLA in healthy donors (dated by TCRdb to 2016 to 2017). Preparation of the library involved the immunoSEQ multiplex PCR assay. For the multiplex PCR, a mixture combining 60 forward primers for TCR Vbeta segments and 13 reverse primers for TCR Jbeta segments was used. In TCRdb, the immuneACCESS table is reduced to in-frame sequences with V and J assigned. These tables do not hold every clone; where another copy was compared, an unresolved V gene accounts for under half, and the others remain unexplained. This sample comprises approximately 90,000 clones, more than 60% of them detected only once. Around 2% of the sample rests with the top ten. The sample was PBMCs. The receptors come from a man aged 40-55 years in good health and CMV-seronegative.

The chain uses TRBV29-1 and TRBJ2-1; TRBD1 aligns across 7 bases. Trimming removed 2 bases from V and 8 bases from J; junction bases left unmatched: 3. Germline values: CDR1 SQVTM, CDR2 ANQGSEA. This CDR3 spans 12 amino acids. The CDR3 DNA follows: TGCAGCGTTGAACGAACAGGGGATGAGCAGTTCTTC. It encodes CSVERTGDEQFF.

The chain links TRBV10-2 to TRBJ2-7; 7 positions match TRBD1. V was clipped by 7 bases and J by 1 base; unmatched bases: 4. The CDR3 has 13 amino acids. Germline V gene data show CDR1 as WSHSY and CDR2 as SAAADI. DNA for the CDR3: TGCGCCAGCACTAAGGACAGGTCCTACGAGCAGTACTTC. Translated, it gives CASTKDRSYEQYF.

V and J are TRBV5-1 and TRBJ2-2; D might be TRBD2 (5 bases). CDR1 and CDR2 from the germline V gene are SGHRS and YFSETQ. This CDR3 is 14 amino acids long. The germline V and J ends were trimmed by 4 bases and 7 bases, with 14 bases remaining between them. In nucleotides, the CDR3 is TGCGCCAGCAGCCTTGGATGGGGAGACGGGGAGCTGTTTTTT. This translates into CASSLGWGDGELFF.

The rearrangement links TRBV7-2 to TRBJ1-1, with D unresolved. CDR3 size: 14 residues. CDR1 and CDR2 (germline): SGHTA, FQGNSA. Trimming cost V 2 bases and J 10 bases, with 17 bases left between them. In DNA, the CDR3 is TGTGCCAGCAGCTTACGCGGACTGACCCTTGGAGCTTTCTTT. It codes for CASSLRGLTLGAFF.

The chain combines TRBV5-5 with TRBJ1-5; D may be TRBD1 (6 bases). Germline lookup yields CDR1 SGHKS and CDR2 YYEKEE (reference sequence). The ends were cut back, 4 bases at V and 2 bases at J, with 13 bases in the middle. This CDR3 is built from 15 residues. The CDR3 here is CASSRDRNRNQPQHF. For the CDR3, the DNA is TGTGCCAGCAGCCGTGACAGGAACCGCAATCAGCCCCAGCATTTT.

V gene TRBV6-5 combines with J gene TRBJ2-2; tentatively, D is TRBD2 (6 bases). CDR1 is MNHEY, CDR2 SVGAGI, per germline. Trimming took 8 bases from V and 9 from J, leaving 22 bases between them. The CDR3 has 15 amino acids. CDR3 sequence reads: CASFNRDFTNRELFF. CDR3 bases: TGTGCCAGCTTTAACCGGGACTTCACCAACCGGGAGCTGTTTTTT.

V is TRBV2 and J is TRBJ2-2; the D gene is possibly TRBD2 (6 bases). V lost 6 bases to trimming and J lost 1 base, with 9 bases between them. The CDR3 consists of 14 residues. Germline V lookup: CDR1 SNHLY, CDR2 FYNNEI. In DNA form, the CDR3 reads TGTGCCAGCAGGGCGCGGGGGAACACCGGGGAGCTGTTTTTT. This translates into CASRARGNTGELFF.

V is TRBV11-3 and J is TRBJ2-5, with TRBD2 matching over 14 bases. Germline CDR1 SGHNT, CDR2 YENEEA. Trimming removed 5 bases from V and 3 bases from J; junction bases left unmatched: 5. This CDR3 is built from 16 residues. In nucleotides, the CDR3 is TGTGCCAGCAGCAAACGGGGACTAGCGGGGGAAGAGACCCAGTACTTC. Translating gives CASSKRGLAGEETQYF.

The chain employs TRBV28 and TRBJ1-5, with D tentatively TRBD1 (5 bases). Germline CDR1 reads MDHEN; CDR2 reads SYDVKM. This CDR3 is built from 15 residues. Trimming took 6 bases from V and 3 from J, leaving 15 bases between them. The CDR3, as DNA: TGTGCCAGCAGCACCCTGGGCGGGACCAATCAGCCCCAGCATTTT. Encoded protein: CASSTLGGTNQPQHF.

The chain employs TRBV5-6 and TRBJ2-5; D perhaps matches TRBD1 (5 bases). V was shortened by 1 base and J by 6 bases, with 13 bases between the two germline ends. The CDR3 runs 14 residues. CDR1 SGHDT and CDR2 YYEEEE come from the germline V gene. The CDR3 coding sequence is TGTGCCAGCAGCTTGAGTGCAGGGAAGAAGACCCAGTACTTC. Translating it yields CASSLSAGKKTQYF. The full variable domain, in which reference TRBV5-6 and TRBJ2-5 provide the parts outside the CDR3, is DAGVTQSPTHLIKTRGQQVTLRCSPKSGHDTVSWYQQALGQGPQFIFQYYEEEERQRGNFPDRFSGHQFPNYSSELNVNALLLGDSALYLCASSLSAGKKTQYFGPGTRLLVL.

The genes are TRBV30 and TRBJ1-5; D is unresolved. V was pared by 2 bases and J by 9 bases, with 29 bases between. The CDR3 contains 18 residues. Germline V gives CDR1 GTSNPN, CDR2 SVGIG (reference sequence). In nucleotides, the CDR3 is TGTGCCTGGAGTTCCACACACCACAATTCGGGCCGCGGGAGGCCCCAGCATTTT. Protein product: CAWSSTHHNSGRGRPQHF.

The J gene is TRBJ1-2, the V gene TRBV4-1; possible D gene TRBD1, 5 bases. Germline V gene data show CDR1 as MGHRA and CDR2 as YSYEKL. The CDR3 spans 15 residues. V dropped 3 bases and J dropped 2 bases, with 13 bases sitting between them. CDR3 sequence reads: CASSQFPGENYGYTF. DNA of the CDR3: TGCGCCAGCAGCCAGTTCCCGGGGGAGAACTATGGCTACACCTTC.

The chain combines TRBV7-3 with TRBJ2-3; D may be TRBD2 (5 bases). Germline assignment: CDR1 SGHTA and CDR2 FQGTGA. The V gene lost 1 base and the J gene lost 0 bases, with 8 bases spanning the gap. The CDR3 is 15 residues long. The CDR3 DNA reads as TGTGCCAGCAGCTTAATCCCGGGGAGCACAGATACGCAGTATTTT. This sequence encodes CASSLIPGSTDTQYF.

The chain links TRBV5-3 to TRBJ2-7, with 15 bases matching TRBD2. TRBV5-3 is an ORF; its function is uncertain. The V and J ends lost 7 bases and 1 base, in that order; junction bases with no gene match: 12. This CDR3 spans 18 amino acids. In DNA, the CDR3 is TGTGCCAGAGACTCCGGGACTAGCGGGGGGATTGCATCCTACGAGCAGTACTTC. Its protein product is CARDSGTSGGIASYEQYF.

V and J are TRBV5-1 and TRBJ2-7; no clear D. Germline-derived CDR1 and CDR2 are SGHRS and YFSETQ. The length of the CDR3 is 14 residues. The germline V and J ends were trimmed by 7 bases and 4 bases, with 18 bases remaining between them. The CDR3 spells CASQPTTAAYEQYF. As DNA, the CDR3 is TGCGCCAGCCAACCTACAACTGCGGCGTACGAGCAGTACTTC.

This clone was picked up one time. The chain has TRBV4-1 and TRBJ2-3; 7 nucleotides agree with TRBD1. Per the germline V gene, CDR1 is MGHRA and CDR2 is YSYEKL. The ends lost 4 bases at V and 6 bases at J; junction bases unmatched: 13. The CDR3 totals 16 residues. In DNA form, the CDR3 reads TGCGCCAGCAGCCTACCGGGACAGAAATATTTGGATACGCAGTATTTT. It codes for CASSLPGQKYLDTQYF.

About this clone itself: One end of the junction fails to match germline, which may point to a read error. The V and J genes are TRBV7-7 and TRBJ2-2, with a weak D call TRBD1 (5 bases). The CDR3 extends over 15 amino acids. Germline V gives CDR1 SSHAT, CDR2 FNYEAQ (reference sequence). This CDR3 reads CASSLGRDFTGELFF. The CDR3 DNA sequence: TGTGCTAGCAGCTTAGGCAGGGATTTCACCGGGGAGCTGTTTTTT.

This rearrangement joins TRBV5-4 to TRBJ1-1; D call uncertain. Trimming left V 1 base short and J 3 bases short, with 7 bases between. This CDR3 spans 13 amino acids. Germline V lookup: CDR1 SGHNT, CDR2 YYREEE (reference sequence). The CDR3 bases are TGTGCCAGCAGCTTGCCGGACTACACTGAAGCTTTCTTT. Protein sequence: CASSLPDYTEAFF.

The gene calls are TRBV19 and TRBJ1-1; D may be TRBD1 (6 bases). CDR1 and CDR2 from the germline V gene are LNHDA and SQIVND (reference sequence). V was pared by 10 bases and J by 4 bases, with 13 bases between. The CDR3 runs to 12 residues. CDR3 bases: TGTGCCACTGGGGGGGCGGGCACTGAAGCTTTCTTT. Its protein product is CATGGAGTEAFF.

This clone was picked up a small number of times. The V gene is TRBV5-4, the J gene TRBJ2-7, with 8 nucleotides matching TRBD2. The V and J ends lost 4 bases and 5 bases, in that order; junction bases with no gene match: 11. Germline V gene data show CDR1 as SGHNT and CDR2 as YYREEE (reference sequence). This CDR3 is built from 15 residues. The CDR3 is CASSPGGGRIHEQYF. CDR3 in DNA: TGTGCCAGCAGCCCCGGGGGGGGGAGAATCCACGAGCAGTACTTC.

The genes are TRBV5-6 and TRBJ1-1, with D perhaps matching TRBD1 (5 bases). Germline V CDR1 and CDR2: SGHDT, YYEEEE. The CDR3 runs 14 residues. Trimming cost V 0 bases and J 5 bases, with 11 bases left between them. The CDR3 bases are TGTGCCAGCAGCTTGGACGGGGGAAAAACTGAAGCTTTCTTT. Residues: CASSLDGGKTEAFF.

This chain links TRBV18 with TRBJ1-3; TRBD1 matches at 10 bases. J gave up 6 bases and V 0 bases, and 5 bases lay outside the gene matches. CDR3 length: 16 residues. Germline CDR1 is KGHSH and CDR2 is LQKENI. CDR3 residues: CASSPPGTGVLNTIYF. CDR3 in DNA: TGTGCCAGCTCACCACCCGGGACAGGGGTTTTAAACACCATATATTTT.

A single count supports this clone. This sequence joins TRBV19 and TRBJ2-7; 8 nucleotides agree with TRBD2. The V gene's germline CDR1 is LNHDA and CDR2 SQIVND (reference sequence). Trimming took 4 bases from V and 5 from J; bases not matched to a gene: 4. This CDR3 has 13 amino acids. This chain's CDR3 is CASSTGGADEQYF. CDR3 in DNA: TGTGCCAGTAGTACGGGGGGGGCCGACGAGCAGTACTTC.

This clone was counted only a few times. The chain has TRBV4-2 and TRBJ1-5, with D hard to call. V was clipped by 1 base and J by 3 bases, with 13 bases between them. This CDR3 has 16 amino acids. Germline CDR1 reads LGHNA; CDR2 reads YNFKEQ. The CDR3 is CASSQGSGSNNQPQHF. In nucleotides, the CDR3 is TGTGCCAGCAGCCAAGGTTCGGGTAGCAACAATCAGCCCCAGCATTTT.

This chain connects TRBV6-1 to TRBJ2-4; D possibly corresponds to TRBD2 (6 bases). Trimming took 2 bases from V and 4 from J, leaving 12 bases between them. The CDR3 sequence is 15 residues long. Germline lookup yields CDR1 MNHNS and CDR2 SASEGT. CDR3 nucleotides: TGTGCCAGCAGTGAAATGGCAGGGACTAAAAACATTCAGTACTTC. It is translated as CASSEMAGTKNIQYF.

J is TRBJ1-2 and V is TRBV4-1, with D perhaps TRBD1 (5 bases). The germline CDR1 and CDR2 sequences are MGHRA and YSYEKL. V dropped 5 bases and J dropped 4 bases, with 20 bases sitting between them. CDR3 length: 16 residues. The CDR3 loop reads CASSDKGPGQVYGYTF. CDR3 coding DNA: TGCGCCAGCAGCGACAAAGGCCCAGGGCAAGTCTATGGCTACACCTTC.

In this sample, this clone turned up once. The V and J genes are TRBV5-8 and TRBJ2-7, with a possible D match to TRBD1 (6 bases). V shed 0 bases and J shed 2 bases, with 6 bases lying between them. The CDR3 covers 13 residues. Germline-derived CDR1 and CDR2 are SGHTS and YDEGEE. The CDR3 loop is CASSLGDTYEQYF. The CDR3 nucleotides read TGTGCCAGCAGCTTGGGGGACACCTACGAGCAGTACTTC. Based on the CDR3 plus reference TRBV5-8 and TRBJ2-7, the full variable domain is EAGVTQSPTHLIKTRGQQATLRCSPISGHTSVYWYQQALGLGLQFLLWYDEGEERNRGNFPPRFSGRQFPNYSSELNVNALELEDSALYLCASSLGDTYEQYFGPGTRLTVT.

The chain is built from TRBV11-2 and TRBJ2-1; D remains unclear. Trimming removed 0 bases at V and 1 base at J, with 7 bases between. This CDR3 contains 15 residues. The germline gives CDR1 SGHAT, CDR2 FQNNGV. CDR3 nucleotides: TGTGCCAGCAGCTTAGACCCGTCTTCCTACAATGAGCAGTTCTTC. Amino acids: CASSLDPSSYNEQFF.

The chain couples TRBV5-4 to TRBJ1-2, with 11 bases fitting TRBD1. This CDR3 comprises 16 residues. In germline, CDR1 is SGHNT, CDR2 YYREEE (reference sequence). Trimming removed 0 bases from V and 8 bases from J; junction bases left unmatched: 9. The CDR3 DNA reads as TGTGCCAGCAGCTTGGGGTTGGACAGGGGGCGCGAGGGCTACACCTTC. As protein: CASSLGLDRGREGYTF.

The chain combines TRBV9 with TRBJ1-2; 12 nucleotides match TRBD1. Germline CDR1 is SGDLS and CDR2 is YYNGEE. V dropped 2 bases and J dropped 6; count of bases not matched to a gene: 8. The CDR3 loop spans 16 amino acids. The CDR3 DNA sequence: TGTGCCAGCAGCGTCGCGGGGACAGGGGGCGCGGATGGCTACACCTTC. This gives the protein CASSVAGTGGADGYTF.

The chain combines TRBV7-3 with TRBJ1-1, with a weak D call TRBD1 (6 bases). Germline V gene lookup returns CDR1 SGHTA and CDR2 FQGTGA. V was pared by 1 base and J by 10 bases, with 13 bases between. The CDR3 totals 13 residues. DNA of the CDR3: TGTGCCAGCAGCTTAAGGGGAGGGGGGGGAGCTTTCTTT. This sequence encodes CASSLRGGGGAFF.